This T cell receptor (beta chain) appears in the sequencing data of a study of blood T cell repertoires in COVID-19. Whole-study context: Material from acute and convalescent COVID-19 was sourced from the United States, Italy and Spain. T cells, B-cell-depleted T cells, or PBMCs supplied cDNA or gDNA.

The data were produced by immunoSEQ multiplex PCR, yet TCRdb's version contains in-frame clones alone and is incomplete. The sample has about 130,000 clones, just over 75% seen once. The V gene lost 5 bases and the J gene lost 5 bases, with 16 bases spanning the gap. The CDR3 consists of 14 residues. In germline, CDR1 is SGHTS, CDR2 YDEGEE. The V and J genes are TRBV5-8 and TRBJ1-2; D is perhaps TRBD1 (6 bases). The TCR comes from a human donor in a cohort sampled during active COVID-19. Source material: peripheral blood. The CDR3 bases are TGTGCCAGCAGACCAGGGGACGTGGGATATGGCTACACCTTC. This sequence encodes CASRPGDVGYGYTF. Complete variable domain (other parts from reference TRBV5-8 and TRBJ1-2): EAGVTQSPTHLIKTRGQQATLRCSPISGHTSVYWYQQALGLGLQFLLWYDEGEERNRGNFPPRFSGRQFPNYSSELNVNALELEDSALYLCASRPGDVGYGYTFGSGTRLTVV.